This entry concerns a single TCR beta chain. CDR3 length: 14 amino acids. The ends lost 4 bases at V and 6 bases at J; junction bases unmatched: 3. Germline lookup yields CDR1 WNHNN and CDR2 SYGVQD (reference sequence). These data are taken from a study of control samples from healthy donors and cancer patients. Produced via immunoSEQ multiplex PCR; TCRdb's table is partial and in-frame only. The sample lists roughly 220,000 clones; 85% to 95% were seen once. Sequencing was done on a sample of blood. The clonotype originates from a man aged 45-65 years in good health. The rearrangement links TRBV10-1 to TRBJ2-1; 10 bases agree with TRBD1. The CDR3 protein is CASSVGQGLNEQFF. In DNA, the CDR3 is TGCGCCAGCAGTGTGGGACAGGGGCTCAATGAGCAGTTCTTC.